What follows are 32 T cell receptor beta chains derived from one specimen sequenced in a study of CD4 T cell repertoires in COVID-19. Method: immunoSEQ multiplex PCR; TCRdb's copy keeps in-frame clones and lacks some. The sample gives fewer than 100,000 clones, about four fifths of which show up once; 0.5% to 0.6% is in the top ten. The sequences come from CD4+ T cells from peripheral blood, collected after recovery from COVID-19. The receptors here all came from a human donor who had COVID-19.

This CDR3 reads CASSLAGRLNTEAFF. The CDR3 coding sequence is TGCGCCAGCAGCTTGGCGGGGCGTCTGAACACTGAAGCTTTCTTT. This sequence joins TRBV5-1 and TRBJ1-1; weak D call: TRBD1 (5 bases). With 0 bases removed from V and 0 bases from J, the gap between germline ends came to 9 bases. This CDR3 has 15 residues. Per the germline V gene, CDR1 is SGHRS and CDR2 is YFSETQ.

This clone occurred a few times. This chain uses TRBV28 with TRBJ2-7; a possible D gene is TRBD2 (6 bases). The CDR3 is 14 residues long. Germline lookup yields CDR1 MDHEN and CDR2 SYDVKM. Trimming left V 5 bases short and J 4 bases short, with 15 bases between. CDR3 protein: CASSIGSVPYEQYF. The CDR3 DNA sequence: TGTGCCAGCAGTATCGGGAGTGTCCCGTACGAGCAGTACTTC. The full variable domain, completed using reference TRBV28 and TRBJ2-7, is DVKVTQSSRYLVKRTGEKVFLECVQDMDHENMFWYRQDPGLGLRLIYFSYDVKMKEKGDIPEGYSVSREKKERFSLILESASTNQTSMYLCASSIGSVPYEQYFGPGTRLTVT.

The chain links TRBV7-9 to TRBJ2-4; 8 nucleotides line up with TRBD1. J was trimmed by 7 bases and V by 5 bases; bases with no gene match: 4. The CDR3 is 13 amino acids. Germline loops: CDR1 SEHNR, CDR2 FQNEAQ (reference sequence). CDR3 amino acids: CASSRRDRNIQYF. The CDR3 bases are TGTGCCAGCAGCCGCCGGGACAGGAACATTCAGTACTTC. Complete variable domain (other parts from reference TRBV7-9 and TRBJ2-4): DTGVSQNPRHKITKRGQNVTFRCDPISEHNRLYWYRQTLGQGPEFLTYFQNEAQLEKSRLLSDRFSAERPKGSFSTLEIQRTEQGDSAMYLCASSRRDRNIQYFGAGTRLSVL.

The chain is built from TRBV28 and TRBJ1-3; D unresolved. CDR3 length equals 13 residues. Germline V gene sequence: CDR1 MDHEN, CDR2 SYDVKM. Trimming took off 7 bases at V and 2 bases at J, with 9 bases between the two ends. CDR3 protein: CASIRKTGNTIYF. CDR3 DNA sequence: TGTGCCAGCATAAGGAAAACTGGAAACACCATATATTTT.

The CDR3 is CSVKGQGNTIYF. The CDR3 DNA follows: TGCAGCGTTAAGGGGCAAGGAAACACCATATATTTT. V usage is TRBV29-1 and J usage is TRBJ1-3, with D tentatively TRBD1 (5 bases). Trimming shortened V by 5 bases and J by 4 bases, and 9 bases separated the two germline ends. Per germline, CDR1 SQVTM and CDR2 ANQGSEA. This CDR3 has 12 residues.

The sample holds a few counts of this clone. The chain has TRBV5-6 and TRBJ2-1; D is unclear. The V end was cut by 0 bases, the J end by 3 bases, with 4 bases between. CDR1 SGHDT and CDR2 YYEEEE come from the germline V gene. The CDR3 has 13 residues. The CDR3 coding sequence is TGTGCCAGCAGCTTGGTAAACTACAATGAGCAGTTCTTC. Protein: CASSLVNYNEQFF.

Only a few counts were recorded for this clone. The chain couples TRBV5-4 to TRBJ1-6; no reliable D call. V lost 3 bases and J lost 11, with 18 bases in between. Germline-derived CDR1 and CDR2 are SGHNT and YYREEE (reference sequence). The CDR3 spans 15 residues. CDR3 in amino acids: CASSSLAGGSTPLHF. The CDR3, as DNA: TGTGCCAGCAGCTCCCTAGCGGGAGGTTCGACACCCCTCCACTTT.

The rearrangement uses TRBV11-2 and TRBJ2-5; D is unclear. The CDR3 loop spans 15 amino acids. V was pared by 1 base and J by 1 base, with 10 bases between. Germline-derived CDR1 and CDR2 are SGHAT and FQNNGV. CDR3 in amino acids: CASSLVPGPQETQYF. The CDR3 bases are TGTGCCAGCAGCTTAGTCCCAGGACCCCAAGAGACCCAGTACTTC.

The chain joins TRBV29-1 to TRBJ2-2; either TRBD1 or TRBD2 may fit D (5 bases each). Between the trimmed V and J ends, which lost 7 bases and 1 base, there was a span of 16 bases. This CDR3 is built from 15 residues. Germline V gene data show CDR1 as SQVTM and CDR2 as ANQGSEA. The CDR3 reads CSELGGGMNTGELFF. Written as DNA, the CDR3 is TGCAGCGAGCTTGGTGGGGGAATGAACACCGGGGAGCTGTTTTTT.

The chain couples TRBV11-2 to TRBJ2-3, with D hard to call. The V gene lost 3 bases and the J gene lost 5 bases, with 6 bases spanning the gap. Germline values: CDR1 SGHAT, CDR2 FQNNGV. The CDR3 totals 12 residues. The CDR3 region is CASSFSGDTQYF. The CDR3, as DNA: TGTGCCAGCAGCTTCAGTGGAGATACGCAGTATTTT.

V usage is TRBV10-1 and J usage is TRBJ1-1; tentatively, D is TRBD1 (5 bases). The germline V gene has CDR1 WNHNN and CDR2 SYGVQD (reference sequence). The CDR3 is 14 amino acids. Trimming removed 6 bases at V and 1 base at J, with 12 bases between. The CDR3 DNA is TGCGCCAGCAGCCCAGGGAAGGGGAACACTGAAGCTTTCTTT. It specifies CASSPGKGNTEAFF.

A single count supports this clone. The chain combines TRBV5-8 with TRBJ2-7; D could derive from TRBD1 or TRBD2 (6 bases each). The V gene lost 4 bases and the J gene lost 9 bases, with 17 bases spanning the gap. Germline-derived CDR1 and CDR2 are SGHTS and YDEGEE. This CDR3 is 13 amino acids long. The CDR3 spells CASSPIQGLGQYF. The CDR3 DNA follows: TGTGCCAGCAGCCCCATACAGGGACTTGGGCAGTACTTC.

This chain joins TRBV7-9 and TRBJ1-1, with D tentatively TRBD1 (5 bases). V lost 3 bases and J 6 bases, leaving 8 bases between the germline ends. Germline-derived CDR1 and CDR2 are SEHNR and FQNEAQ (reference sequence). This CDR3 has 12 residues. CDR3 DNA: TGTGCCAGCAGCTTCTCAGGGTCTGAAGCTTTCTTT. Amino acids: CASSFSGSEAFF. The full variable domain, completed using reference TRBV7-9 and TRBJ1-1, is DTGVSQNPRHKITKRGQNVTFRCDPISEHNRLYWYRQTLGQGPEFLTYFQNEAQLEKSRLLSDRFSAERPKGSFSTLEIQRTEQGDSAMYLCASSFSGSEAFFGQGTRLTVV.

This rearrangement joins TRBV19 to TRBJ2-7, with no clear D. V was shortened by 2 bases and J by 4 bases, with 9 bases between the two germline ends. Germline CDR1 and CDR2: LNHDA and SQIVND (reference sequence). CDR3 length: 13 amino acids. CDR3 DNA: TGTGCCAGTAGTATATCCGTCCAATACGAGCAGTACTTC. This encodes CASSISVQYEQYF.

The J gene is TRBJ2-4, the V gene TRBV7-2; 7 nucleotides match TRBD1. The CDR3 is made up of 17 amino acids. The V and J ends lost 5 bases and 0 bases, in that order; junction bases with no gene match: 10. CDR1 and CDR2 from the germline V gene are SGHTA and FQGNSA. In nucleotides, the CDR3 is TGTGCCAGCAGCCCGATCGGGACAGCTATAGCCAAAAACATTCAGTACTTC. It is translated as CASSPIGTAIAKNIQYF.

J is TRBJ2-1 and V is TRBV7-2; 8 nucleotides agree with TRBD2. This CDR3 region has 14 residues. Trimming took 8 bases from V and 7 from J; bases not matched to a gene: 10. CDR1 and CDR2 (germline): SGHTA, FQGNSA. The CDR3 region has the DNA TGTGCCAGCGGCCTCGGGGGGGTTGGGAATGAGCAGTTCTTC. Translation gives CASGLGGVGNEQFF.

The chain has TRBV12-3 or TRBV12-4 and TRBJ2-7; tentative D call: TRBD2 (6 bases). The ends were cut back, 2 bases at V and 6 bases at J, with 11 bases in the middle. This CDR3 region has 13 residues. The CDR3 nucleotides read TGTGCCAGCAGTTTAAGGTTGGGAGGCGAGCAGTACTTC. Translated: CASSLRLGGEQYF.

The J gene is TRBJ1-1, the V gene TRBV29-1, with D perhaps TRBD1 (5 bases). This CDR3 is 12 amino acids long. With 4 bases removed from V and 8 bases from J, the gap between germline ends came to 14 bases. Germline assignment: CDR1 SQVTM and CDR2 ANQGSEA. The CDR3 region is CSVGVPKGEAFF. For the CDR3, the DNA is TGCAGCGTTGGGGTACCTAAGGGGGAAGCTTTCTTT.

The CDR3 nucleotides are TGTGCCAGTAGTATCCCCGCCCGGGACTATGGCTACACCTTC. Its protein is CASSIPARDYGYTF. The V and J genes are TRBV19 and TRBJ1-2, with D unclear. This CDR3 contains 14 residues. Germline CDR1 is LNHDA and CDR2 is SQIVND (reference sequence). With 3 bases removed from V and 3 bases from J, the gap between germline ends came to 11 bases.

The J gene is TRBJ2-1, the V gene TRBV18; 8 bases map to TRBD2. This CDR3 contains 15 residues. J gave up 10 bases and V 6 bases, and 14 bases lay outside the gene matches. CDR1 is KGHSH, CDR2 LQKENI, per germline. CDR3 amino acids: CASSTQAAGESEQFF. CDR3 nucleotide sequence: TGTGCCAGCTCTACCCAGGCAGCGGGAGAGTCAGAGCAGTTCTTC.

The rearrangement uses TRBV5-8 and TRBJ1-6; D ambiguous. Germline CDR1 is SGHTS and CDR2 is YDEGEE. Trimming removed 0 bases at V and 10 bases at J, with 5 bases between. This CDR3 contains 12 residues. CDR3 loop: CASSLALSPLHF. CDR3 in DNA: TGTGCCAGCAGCTTGGCCCTGTCACCCCTCCACTTT. Together with reference TRBV5-8 and TRBJ1-6, the CDR3 gives the full variable domain: EAGVTQSPTHLIKTRGQQATLRCSPISGHTSVYWYQQALGLGLQFLLWYDEGEERNRGNFPPRFSGRQFPNYSSELNVNALELEDSALYLCASSLALSPLHFGNGTRLTVT.

The V and J genes are TRBV5-6 and TRBJ2-5; D is undetermined. The germline V and J ends were trimmed by 0 bases and 7 bases, with 13 bases remaining between them. Germline CDR1 and CDR2: SGHDT and YYEEEE. The CDR3 consists of 14 residues. CDR3 sequence: CASSLGSSLGTQYF. CDR3 sequence (DNA): TGTGCCAGCAGCTTGGGCAGTTCCCTCGGGACCCAGTACTTC.

CDR3 sequence (DNA): TGTGCCAGCAGCTCAGGGGGGTCCAGGGCCCTCACAGATACGCAGTATTTT. Translation gives CASSSGGSRALTDTQYF. The J gene is TRBJ2-3, the V gene TRBV11-2, with D maybe TRBD1 (7 bases). Trimming removed 4 bases at V and 2 bases at J, with 19 bases between. CDR1 and CDR2 from the germline V gene are SGHAT and FQNNGV. The CDR3 is 17 amino acids. The full variable domain, rest sourced from reference TRBV11-2 and TRBJ2-3, is EAGVAQSPRYKIIEKRQSVAFWCNPISGHATLYWYQQILGQGPKLLIQFQNNGVVDDSQLPKDRFSAERLKGVDSTLKIQPAKLEDSAVYLCASSSGGSRALTDTQYFGPGTRLTVL.

The chain couples TRBV7-8 to TRBJ2-5, with a possible D match to TRBD1 (5 bases). Germline loops: CDR1 SGHVS, CDR2 FQNEAQ. V was clipped by 1 base and J by 5 bases, with 11 bases between them. The CDR3 sequence is 14 residues long. CDR3 in amino acids: CASSLDQGRETQYF. CDR3 nucleotide sequence: TGTGCCAGCAGCTTAGATCAGGGTAGGGAGACCCAGTACTTC. Full variable domain (rest looked up from reference TRBV7-8 and TRBJ2-5): GAGVSQSPRYKVAKRGQDVALRCDPISGHVSLFWYQQALGQGPEFLTYFQNEAQLDKSGLPSDRFFAERPEGSVSTLKIQRTQQEDSAVYLCASSLDQGRETQYFGPGTRLLVL.

CDR3 region: CASRARGVGQPQHF. In DNA form, the CDR3 reads TGTGCCAGCAGAGCAAGGGGGGTGGGACAGCCCCAGCATTTT. The V call is TRBV2, the J call TRBJ1-5; tentative D call: TRBD1 (6 bases). V dropped 6 bases and J dropped 7 bases, with 16 bases sitting between them. The CDR3 has 14 amino acids. CDR1 is SNHLY, CDR2 FYNNEI, per germline.

This chain joins TRBV7-8 and TRBJ2-7; no definite D call. Looked up from germline, CDR1 is SGHVS and CDR2 is FQNEAQ. V lost 0 bases, J lost 1 base, and 10 bases lay in between. The CDR3 spans 15 residues. The CDR3 DNA reads as TGTGCCAGCAGCTTAGCGCCTCTAGGATCCTACGAGCAGTACTTC. Protein sequence: CASSLAPLGSYEQYF.

This clone was recorded only once. This sequence joins TRBV19 and TRBJ2-1, with D uncertain. The CDR3 loop spans 16 amino acids. Germline assignment: CDR1 LNHDA and CDR2 SQIVND (reference sequence). Trimming stripped 7 bases from V and 0 bases from J, with 16 bases between. The CDR3 protein is CASTPRLRSSYNEQFF. CDR3 coding DNA: TGTGCCAGTACCCCAAGGCTGAGGAGCTCCTACAATGAGCAGTTCTTC.

The chain uses TRBV6-5 and TRBJ1-1; a possible D gene is TRBD1 (6 bases). The ends were cut back, 0 bases at V and 3 bases at J, with 11 bases in the middle. The CDR3 totals 15 residues. Germline CDR1 is MNHEY and CDR2 is SVGAGI. The chain's CDR3 is CASSYSWGLDTEAFF. The DNA of the CDR3 is TGTGCCAGCAGTTACTCATGGGGGCTCGACACTGAAGCTTTCTTT.

V usage is TRBV27 and J usage is TRBJ1-5; TRBD1 matches at 7 bases. Per germline, CDR1 MNHEY and CDR2 SMNVEV (reference sequence). CDR3 length: 15 residues. Trimming took 5 bases from V and 3 from J; bases not matched to a gene: 7. The CDR3: CASSLRQGLNQPQHF. The CDR3 region has the DNA TGTGCCAGCAGTCTTCGACAGGGCCTCAATCAGCCCCAGCATTTT.

The V and J genes are TRBV19 and TRBJ1-5; D is uncertain. The CDR3 is 14 residues long. Trimming cost V 6 bases and J 2 bases, with 11 bases left between them. Germline lookup yields CDR1 LNHDA and CDR2 SQIVND (reference sequence). The CDR3 nucleotides read TGTGCCAGTAGACCTGCTGGGGGCAATCAGCCCCAGCATTTT. It specifies CASRPAGGNQPQHF.

This sequence joins TRBV19 and TRBJ2-7, with D possibly TRBD1 on 6 matching bases. The V gene's germline CDR1 is LNHDA and CDR2 SQIVND (reference sequence). The CDR3 has 12 residues. V lost 6 bases and J 4 bases, leaving 10 bases between the germline ends. The CDR3 DNA reads as TGTGCCAGTAGCACAGACAGGTACGAGCAGTACTTC. Translating gives CASSTDRYEQYF. The full variable domain, with the rest looked up from reference TRBV19 and TRBJ2-7, is DGGITQSPKYLFRKEGQNVTLSCEQNLNHDAMYWYRQDPGQGLRLIYYSQIVNDFQKGDIAEGYSVSREKKESFPLTVTSAQKNPTAFYLCASSTDRYEQYFGPGTRLTVT.

The V gene is TRBV6-1, the J gene TRBJ2-2; perhaps TRBD2 as D (5 bases). The V end was cut by 1 base, the J end by 1 base, with 10 bases between. This CDR3 is built from 16 residues. The germline V gene encodes CDR1 MNHNS and CDR2 SASEGT. The CDR3 DNA reads as TGTGCCAGCAGTGAAGGTCCGGGAAGGAACACCGGGGAGCTGTTTTTT. It yields the protein CASSEGPGRNTGELFF.